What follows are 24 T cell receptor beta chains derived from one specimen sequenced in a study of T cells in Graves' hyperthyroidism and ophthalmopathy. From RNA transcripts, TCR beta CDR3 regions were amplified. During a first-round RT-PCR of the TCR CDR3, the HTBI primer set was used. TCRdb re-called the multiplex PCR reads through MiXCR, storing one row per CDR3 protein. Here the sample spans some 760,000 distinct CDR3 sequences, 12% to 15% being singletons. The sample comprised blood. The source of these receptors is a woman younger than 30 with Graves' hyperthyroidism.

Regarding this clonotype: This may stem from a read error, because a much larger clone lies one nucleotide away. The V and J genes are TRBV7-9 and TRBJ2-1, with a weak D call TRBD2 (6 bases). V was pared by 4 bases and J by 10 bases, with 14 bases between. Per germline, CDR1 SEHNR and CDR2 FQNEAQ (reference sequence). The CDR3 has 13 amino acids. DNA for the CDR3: TGTGCCAGCAGCTGGGGGACTGACTACGAGCAGTTCTTC. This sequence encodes CASSWGTDYEQFF.

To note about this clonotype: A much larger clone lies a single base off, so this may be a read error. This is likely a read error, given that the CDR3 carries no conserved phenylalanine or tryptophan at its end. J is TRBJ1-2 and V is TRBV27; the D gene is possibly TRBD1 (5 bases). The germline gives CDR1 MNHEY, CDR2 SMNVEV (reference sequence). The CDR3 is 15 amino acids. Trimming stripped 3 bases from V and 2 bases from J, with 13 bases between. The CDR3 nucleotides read TGTGCCAGCAGTTTCCACGATGGGGGAAACTATGGCTACACCTCC. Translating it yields CASSFHDGGNYGYTS.

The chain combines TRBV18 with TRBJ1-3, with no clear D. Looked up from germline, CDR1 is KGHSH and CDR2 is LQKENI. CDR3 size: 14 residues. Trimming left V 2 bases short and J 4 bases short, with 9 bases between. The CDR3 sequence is CASSPGVFGNTIYF. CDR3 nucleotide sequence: TGTGCCAGCTCACCAGGGGTTTTCGGAAACACCATATATTTT.

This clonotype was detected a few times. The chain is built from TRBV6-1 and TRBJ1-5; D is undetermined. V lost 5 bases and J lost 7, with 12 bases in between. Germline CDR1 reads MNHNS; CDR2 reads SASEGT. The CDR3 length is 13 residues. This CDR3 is CASSSHQMQPQHF. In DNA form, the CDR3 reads TGTGCCAGCAGTTCGCATCAGATGCAGCCCCAGCATTTT.

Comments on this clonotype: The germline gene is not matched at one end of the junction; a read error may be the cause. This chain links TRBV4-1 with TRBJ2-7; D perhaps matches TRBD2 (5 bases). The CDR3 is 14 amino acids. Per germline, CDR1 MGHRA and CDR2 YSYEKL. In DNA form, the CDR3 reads TGTGCCAGCAGCCAACCGGGAAGACTCTACGAGCAGTACTTC. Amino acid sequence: CASSQPGRLYEQYF.

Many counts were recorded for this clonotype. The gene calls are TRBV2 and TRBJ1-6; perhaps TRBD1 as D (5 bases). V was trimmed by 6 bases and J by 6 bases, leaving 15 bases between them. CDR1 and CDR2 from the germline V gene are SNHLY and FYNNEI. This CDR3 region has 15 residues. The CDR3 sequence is CASRTPGLSNSPLHF. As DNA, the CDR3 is TGTGCCAGCAGGACACCGGGACTCTCTAATTCACCCCTCCACTTT.

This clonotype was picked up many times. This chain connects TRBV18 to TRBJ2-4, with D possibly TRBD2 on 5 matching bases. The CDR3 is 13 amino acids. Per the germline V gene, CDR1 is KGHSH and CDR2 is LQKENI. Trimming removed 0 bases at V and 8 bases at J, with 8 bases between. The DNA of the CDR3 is TGTGCCAGCTCACCACCTAATAGCGACATTCAGTACTTC. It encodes CASSPPNSDIQYF.

The CDR3 protein is CAWKHYNEQFF. The CDR3 coding sequence is TGTGCCTGGAAACATTACAATGAGCAGTTCTTC. This chain uses TRBV30 with TRBJ2-1; D gene unclear. This CDR3 is built from 11 residues. Trimming pared 4 bases from V and 4 bases from J, leaving 5 bases between. The germline CDR1 and CDR2 sequences are GTSNPN and SVGIG (reference sequence).

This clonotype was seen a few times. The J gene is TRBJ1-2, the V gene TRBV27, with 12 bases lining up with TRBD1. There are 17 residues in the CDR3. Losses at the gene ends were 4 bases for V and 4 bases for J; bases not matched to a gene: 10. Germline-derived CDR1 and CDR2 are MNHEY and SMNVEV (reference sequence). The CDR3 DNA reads TGTGCCAGCAGTTCGACCGGGACAGGGGGCGTATTCTATGGCTACACCTTC. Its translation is CASSSTGTGGVFYGYTF.

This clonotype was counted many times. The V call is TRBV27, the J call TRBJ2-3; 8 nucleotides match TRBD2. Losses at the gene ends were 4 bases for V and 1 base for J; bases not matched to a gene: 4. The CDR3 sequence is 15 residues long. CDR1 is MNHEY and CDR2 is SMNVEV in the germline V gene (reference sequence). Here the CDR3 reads CASSSPGLGTDTQYF. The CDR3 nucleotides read TGTGCCAGCAGTTCCCCGGGACTAGGCACAGATACGCAGTATTTT.

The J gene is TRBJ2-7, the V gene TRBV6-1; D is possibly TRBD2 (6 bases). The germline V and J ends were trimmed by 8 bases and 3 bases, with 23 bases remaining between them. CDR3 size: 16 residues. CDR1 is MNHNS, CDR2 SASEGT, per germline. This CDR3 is CASRPPGPGAGYEQYF. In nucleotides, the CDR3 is TGTGCCAGCCGACCCCCGGGGCCGGGAGCCGGCTACGAGCAGTACTTC.

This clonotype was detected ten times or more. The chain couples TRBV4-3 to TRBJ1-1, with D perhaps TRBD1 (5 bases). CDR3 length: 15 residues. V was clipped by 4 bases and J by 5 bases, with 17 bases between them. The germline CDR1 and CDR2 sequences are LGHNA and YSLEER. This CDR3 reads CASSPDPGRGTEAFF. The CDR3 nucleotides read TGCGCCAGCAGCCCCGATCCGGGGCGGGGGACTGAAGCTTTCTTT.

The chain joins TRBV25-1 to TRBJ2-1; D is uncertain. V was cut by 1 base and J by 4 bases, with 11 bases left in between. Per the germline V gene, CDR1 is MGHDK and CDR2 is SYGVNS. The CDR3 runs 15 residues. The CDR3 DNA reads TGTGCCAGCAGTGAATTCATAGGCAGATACAATGAGCAGTTCTTC. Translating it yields CASSEFIGRYNEQFF.

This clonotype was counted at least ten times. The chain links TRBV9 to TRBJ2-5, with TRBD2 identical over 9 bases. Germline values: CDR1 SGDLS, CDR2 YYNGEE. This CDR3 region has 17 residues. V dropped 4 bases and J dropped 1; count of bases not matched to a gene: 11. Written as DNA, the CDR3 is TGTGCCAGCAGCCCAGAGGCTAGCGGGATCCGCCAAGAGACCCAGTACTTC. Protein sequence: CASSPEASGIRQETQYF.

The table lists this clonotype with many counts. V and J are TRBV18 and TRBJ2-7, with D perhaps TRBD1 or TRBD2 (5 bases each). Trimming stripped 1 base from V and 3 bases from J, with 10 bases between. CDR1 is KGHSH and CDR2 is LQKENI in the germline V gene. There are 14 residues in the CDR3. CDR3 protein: CASSPRDRSYEQYF. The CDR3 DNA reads TGTGCCAGCTCACCACGGGACCGAAGCTACGAGCAGTACTTC.

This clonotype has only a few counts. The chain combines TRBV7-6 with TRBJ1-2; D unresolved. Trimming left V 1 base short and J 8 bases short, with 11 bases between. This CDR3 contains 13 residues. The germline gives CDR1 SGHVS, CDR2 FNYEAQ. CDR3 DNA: TGTGCCAGCAGCTTAGGGCAGCTCGGGGGCTACACCTTC. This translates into CASSLGQLGGYTF.

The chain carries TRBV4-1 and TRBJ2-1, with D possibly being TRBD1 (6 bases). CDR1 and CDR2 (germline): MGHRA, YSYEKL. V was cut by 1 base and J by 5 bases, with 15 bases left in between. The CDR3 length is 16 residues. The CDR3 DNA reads TGCGCCAGCAGCCAAGTATCAGGACAGCCCCACAATGAGCAGTTCTTC. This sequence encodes CASSQVSGQPHNEQFF.

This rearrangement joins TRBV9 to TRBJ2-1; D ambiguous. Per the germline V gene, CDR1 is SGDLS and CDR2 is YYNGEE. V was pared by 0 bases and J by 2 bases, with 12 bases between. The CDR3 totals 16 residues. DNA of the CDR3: TGTGCCAGCAGCGTAGTCTTCAACAGCCCCTACAATGAGCAGTTCTTC. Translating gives CASSVVFNSPYNEQFF. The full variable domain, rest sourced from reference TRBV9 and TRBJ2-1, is DSGVTQTPKHLITATGQRVTLRCSPRSGDLSVYWYQQSLDQGLQFLIQYYNGEERAKGNILERFSAQQFPDLHSELNLSSLELGDSALYFCASSVVFNSPYNEQFFGPGTRLTVL.

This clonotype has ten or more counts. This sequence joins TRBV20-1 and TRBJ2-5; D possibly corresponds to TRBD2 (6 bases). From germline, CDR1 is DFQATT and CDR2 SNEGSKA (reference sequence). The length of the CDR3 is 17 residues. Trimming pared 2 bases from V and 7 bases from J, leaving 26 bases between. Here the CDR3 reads CSARTTLAFGTDRTQYF. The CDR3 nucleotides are TGCAGTGCTAGAACAACCCTAGCGTTCGGGACGGATAGGACCCAGTACTTC.

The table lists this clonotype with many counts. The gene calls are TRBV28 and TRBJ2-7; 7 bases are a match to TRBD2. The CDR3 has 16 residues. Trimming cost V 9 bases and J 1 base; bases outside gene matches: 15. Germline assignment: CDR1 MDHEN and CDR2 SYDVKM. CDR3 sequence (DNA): TGTGCCAGTCACCCTTTGCGGGAGATGGCATCCTACGAGCAGTACTTC. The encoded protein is CASHPLREMASYEQYF.

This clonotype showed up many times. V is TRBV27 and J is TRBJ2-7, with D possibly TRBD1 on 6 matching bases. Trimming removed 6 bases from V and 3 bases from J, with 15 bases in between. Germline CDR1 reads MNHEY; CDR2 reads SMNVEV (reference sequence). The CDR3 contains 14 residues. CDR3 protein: CASRALGTNYEQYF. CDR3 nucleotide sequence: TGTGCCAGCAGAGCCCTCGGGACAAACTACGAGCAGTACTTC.

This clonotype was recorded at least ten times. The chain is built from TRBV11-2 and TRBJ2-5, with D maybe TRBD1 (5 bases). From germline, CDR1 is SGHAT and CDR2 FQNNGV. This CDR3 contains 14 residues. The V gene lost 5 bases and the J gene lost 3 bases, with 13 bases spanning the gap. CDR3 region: CASSPFGAKETQYF. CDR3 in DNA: TGTGCCAGCAGCCCGTTTGGGGCGAAAGAGACCCAGTACTTC.

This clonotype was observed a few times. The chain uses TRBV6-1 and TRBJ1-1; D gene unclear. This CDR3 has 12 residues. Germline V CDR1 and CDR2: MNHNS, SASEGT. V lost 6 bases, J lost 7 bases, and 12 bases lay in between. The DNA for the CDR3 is TGTGCCAGCAGGACCCCGGGGAATGAAGCTTTCTTT. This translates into CASRTPGNEAFF.

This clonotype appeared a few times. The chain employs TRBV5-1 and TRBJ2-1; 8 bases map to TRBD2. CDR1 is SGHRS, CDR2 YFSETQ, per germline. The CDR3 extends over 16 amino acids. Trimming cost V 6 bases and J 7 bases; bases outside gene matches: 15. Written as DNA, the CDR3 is TGCGCCAGCAACGGGTATGCGGGAGGATCGGGGAATGAGCAGTTCTTC. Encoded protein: CASNGYAGGSGNEQFF.